The 30 T cell receptor beta chains below all came from one sample that was sequenced in a study of T cell changes during pregnancy in multiple sclerosis. Sequencing was performed with immunoSEQ multiplex PCR; in TCRdb, only in-frame clones are kept and a portion is missing. The sample consists of more than 45,000 clones, about 90% of them appearing once. The specimen was CD4+ T cells from peripheral blood mononuclear cells, collected after pregnancy. These receptors came from a female donor with multiple sclerosis, enrolled in a pregnancy study.

The rearrangement links TRBV5-6 to TRBJ1-1; D may be TRBD1 (5 bases). Per the germline V gene, CDR1 is SGHDT and CDR2 is YYEEEE. Trimming removed 0 bases at V and 8 bases at J, with 5 bases between. The CDR3 covers 11 residues. This chain's CDR3 is CASSLEGEAFF. The DNA of the CDR3 is TGTGCCAGCAGCTTGGAGGGGGAAGCTTTCTTT.

The rearrangement uses TRBV21-1 and TRBJ2-7; the table's D call, TRBD2, has no DNA check behind it. TRBV21-1 is labeled a pseudogene. The CDR3 is 15 residues long. Here the CDR3 DNA reads TGTGCCAGCGGCAAGGGTGACGGAGGGAGGTACGAGCAGTACTTC. It encodes CASGKGDGGRYEQYF.

The rearrangement joins TRBV18 to TRBJ2-3; D gene ambiguous. This CDR3 is 13 amino acids long. The germline V gene encodes CDR1 KGHSH and CDR2 LQKENI. V shed 7 bases and J shed 0 bases, with 8 bases lying between them. The CDR3 sequence is CASLSSSTDTQYF. The CDR3 coding sequence is TGTGCCAGCTTAAGCTCTAGCACAGATACGCAGTATTTT. The full variable domain, its missing parts supplied by reference TRBV18 and TRBJ2-3, is NAGVMQNPRHLVRRRGQEARLRCSPMKGHSHVYWYRQLPEEGLKFMVYLQKENIIDESGMPKERFSAEFPKEGPSILRIQQVVRGDSAAYFCASLSSSTDTQYFGPGTRLTVL.

V is TRBV7-8 and J is TRBJ1-2; TRBD1 matches 8 bases. The germline gives CDR1 SGHVS, CDR2 FQNEAQ. J gave up 3 bases and V 5 bases, and 2 bases lay outside the gene matches. This CDR3 is built from 13 residues. The CDR3 nucleotides are TGTGCCAGCAGCGTGGACAGGGACTATGGCTACACCTTC. Encoded protein: CASSVDRDYGYTF.

The chain couples TRBV7-2 to TRBJ2-1, with D perhaps TRBD1 (6 bases). This CDR3 comprises 16 residues. The germline V and J ends were trimmed by 5 bases and 4 bases, with 18 bases remaining between them. Germline CDR1 SGHTA, CDR2 FQGNSA. The CDR3 DNA is TGTGCCAGCAGCAGGGCCCCGGGACAAGAGTACAATGAGCAGTTCTTC. Amino acid sequence: CASSRAPGQEYNEQFF.

The chain is built from TRBV9 and TRBJ1-1; the match to TRBD1 covers 8 bases. The CDR3 is 16 amino acids. The ends lost 2 bases at V and 0 bases at J; junction bases unmatched: 6. Germline V gene lookup returns CDR1 SGDLS and CDR2 YYNGEE. As DNA, the CDR3 is TGTGCCAGCAGCGTCGGGACAGGATGGATGAACACTGAAGCTTTCTTT. Encoded protein: CASSVGTGWMNTEAFF.

V is TRBV2 and J is TRBJ1-5; D remains unclear. Germline V gene sequence: CDR1 SNHLY, CDR2 FYNNEI. This CDR3 region has 12 residues. V dropped 6 bases and J dropped 7 bases, with 10 bases sitting between them. The CDR3 DNA is TGTGCCAGCAGCATAGAGATGCAGCCCCAGCATTTT. It is translated as CASSIEMQPQHF.

The CDR3 DNA is TGCGCCAGCAGCCAAGAGAGTAGGGAGGGGGTCCGGCATTTT. It encodes CASSQESREGVRHF. The genes are TRBV4-3 and TRBJ1-5; D is possibly TRBD1 (6 bases). V lost 0 bases to trimming and J lost 15 bases, with 18 bases between them. Germline V gives CDR1 LGHNA, CDR2 YSLEER. This CDR3 has 14 amino acids.

The chain carries TRBV7-2 and TRBJ2-5; TRBD2 aligns across 9 bases. V dropped 6 bases and J dropped 0; count of bases not matched to a gene: 8. The V gene's germline CDR1 is SGHTA and CDR2 FQGNSA. The CDR3 spans 16 residues. CDR3 sequence (DNA): TGTGCCAGCAGTTCTAAGCGGGGGGACCACCAAGAGACCCAGTACTTC. It codes for CASSSKRGDHQETQYF.

This chain joins TRBV9 and TRBJ1-1; D gene unclear. Germline CDR1 reads SGDLS; CDR2 reads YYNGEE. The length of the CDR3 is 13 residues. V lost 5 bases to trimming and J lost 0 bases, with 8 bases between them. The CDR3 nucleotides read TGTGCCAGCAGTTCCAGGATGAACACTGAAGCTTTCTTT. As protein: CASSSRMNTEAFF.

The chain carries TRBV6-5 and TRBJ1-2; D might be TRBD1 (6 bases). From germline, CDR1 is MNHEY and CDR2 SVGAGI. V was trimmed by 6 bases and J by 0 bases, leaving 11 bases between them. There are 14 residues in the CDR3. The CDR3 DNA reads TGTGCCAGCAGGGGGGACAATTCTAACTATGGCTACACCTTC. It codes for CASRGDNSNYGYTF.

V usage is TRBV12-5 and J usage is TRBJ1-2; 7 bases line up with TRBD1. CDR1 is LGHNT and CDR2 is FRNRAP in the germline V gene. J was trimmed by 2 bases and V by 2 bases; bases with no gene match: 14. This CDR3 spans 18 amino acids. CDR3 DNA sequence: TGTGCTAGTGGTTTGATACCCCTTAACAGGGGACCCAACTATGGCTACACCTTC. This encodes CASGLIPLNRGPNYGYTF.

Only one count was recorded for this clone. This chain links TRBV9 with TRBJ1-5; D is perhaps TRBD1 (5 bases). Germline assignment: CDR1 SGDLS and CDR2 YYNGEE. The CDR3 consists of 14 residues. Trimming left V 3 bases short and J 7 bases short, with 14 bases between. The CDR3 DNA is TGTGCCAGCAGCGAGGGACTGGGAGGACAGCCCCAGCATTTT. It codes for CASSEGLGGQPQHF.

J is TRBJ1-1 and V is TRBV11-2; possibly TRBD1 for D (5 bases). Trimming cost V 3 bases and J 9 bases, with 11 bases left between them. Germline V gene sequence: CDR1 SGHAT, CDR2 FQNNGV. The CDR3 covers 12 residues. CDR3 residues: CASSFQAGKAFF. Written as DNA, the CDR3 is TGTGCCAGCAGCTTCCAGGCAGGGAAAGCTTTCTTT.

V is TRBV18 and J is TRBJ1-1; 9 nucleotides agree with TRBD1. J gave up 5 bases and V 3 bases, and 10 bases lay outside the gene matches. Per germline, CDR1 KGHSH and CDR2 LQKENI. The CDR3 is 16 amino acids. The CDR3: CASSPNLQGAGTEAFF. In DNA, the CDR3 is TGTGCCAGCTCACCTAACTTACAGGGGGCGGGAACTGAAGCTTTCTTT. The full variable domain, with the rest looked up from reference TRBV18 and TRBJ1-1, is NAGVMQNPRHLVRRRGQEARLRCSPMKGHSHVYWYRQLPEEGLKFMVYLQKENIIDESGMPKERFSAEFPKEGPSILRIQQVVRGDSAAYFCASSPNLQGAGTEAFFGQGTRLTVV.

This clone was observed once. CDR3 amino acids: CASSLGQGRSEQYF. The CDR3 DNA is TGTGCCAGCAGCTTAGGACAGGGCCGATCCGAGCAGTACTTC. The chain is built from TRBV5-6 and TRBJ2-7, with 8 positions matching TRBD1. There are 14 residues in the CDR3. Germline CDR1 is SGHDT and CDR2 is YYEEEE. After removal of 2 bases from V and 6 bases from J, the junction contained 7 bases not matched to a gene. Complete variable domain (other parts from reference TRBV5-6 and TRBJ2-7): DAGVTQSPTHLIKTRGQQVTLRCSPKSGHDTVSWYQQALGQGPQFIFQYYEEEERQRGNFPDRFSGHQFPNYSSELNVNALLLGDSALYLCASSLGQGRSEQYFGPGTRLTVT.

V usage is TRBV18 and J usage is TRBJ2-7; 7 bases are a match to TRBD1. The V and J ends lost 3 bases and 2 bases, in that order; junction bases with no gene match: 7. This CDR3 has 15 residues. Per germline, CDR1 KGHSH and CDR2 LQKENI. The DNA of the CDR3 is TGTGCCAGCTCACCCGGACAGGCCCCTACCTACGAGCAGTACTTC. Residues: CASSPGQAPTYEQYF.

The V gene is TRBV5-1, the J gene TRBJ2-5, with unresolved D. V was clipped by 5 bases and J by 5 bases, with 10 bases between them. The CDR3 is 12 amino acids. The germline V gene encodes CDR1 SGHRS and CDR2 YFSETQ. CDR3 residues: CASRQPPETQYF. The CDR3 DNA is TGCGCCAGCAGACAGCCACCGGAGACCCAGTACTTC.

V and J are TRBV27 and TRBJ1-2; 9 nucleotides agree with TRBD1. Germline V gene lookup returns CDR1 MNHEY and CDR2 SMNVEV (reference sequence). V shed 10 bases, J shed 2 bases, and the junction held 14 bases outside the gene matches. CDR3 size: 16 residues. In DNA form, the CDR3 reads TGTGCCACCTCCGGGACAGGGTTTTTGGGGAACTATGGCTACACCTTC. Translated, it gives CATSGTGFLGNYGYTF.

This clone was counted a few times. V usage is TRBV7-3 and J usage is TRBJ1-4; 7 nucleotides agree with TRBD1. Germline V lookup: CDR1 SGHTA, CDR2 FQGTGA. V shed 5 bases and J 7 bases; nucleotides not matched to a gene: 7. The CDR3 contains 14 residues. Here the CDR3 reads CASSPGPGGEKLFF. The CDR3 DNA reads TGTGCCAGCAGCCCGGGACCAGGGGGTGAAAAACTGTTTTTT.

The chain has TRBV7-7 and TRBJ2-5; 10 bases are a match to TRBD2. Germline loops: CDR1 SSHAT, CDR2 FNYEAQ (reference sequence). This CDR3 is built from 13 residues. V gave up 4 bases and J gave up 5 bases; unmatched junction bases: 1. CDR3 sequence: CASSWGLAETQYF. The CDR3 DNA reads TGTGCCAGCAGCTGGGGACTAGCGGAGACCCAGTACTTC.

V usage is TRBV2 and J usage is TRBJ2-1, with 8 bases matching TRBD1. The junction had 9 bases not matched to a gene; V was cut back by 5 bases and J by 6 bases. Germline CDR1 and CDR2: SNHLY and FYNNEI. This CDR3 contains 15 residues. The CDR3 loop reads CASSFFRGQGNEQFF. The CDR3 nucleotides are TGTGCCAGCAGTTTTTTCAGGGGGCAAGGCAATGAGCAGTTCTTC. Variable domain in full (rest from reference TRBV2 and TRBJ2-1): EPEVTQTPSHQVTQMGQEVILRCVPISNHLYFYWYRQILGQKVEFLVSFYNNEISEKSEIFDDQFSVERPDGSNFTLKIRSTKLEDSAMYFCASSFFRGQGNEQFFGPGTRLTVL.

This chain joins TRBV6-5 and TRBJ1-5, with D perhaps matching TRBD1 (5 bases). Germline V gene sequence: CDR1 MNHEY, CDR2 SVGAGI. This CDR3 comprises 12 residues. Trimming took off 5 bases at V and 9 bases at J, with 11 bases between the two ends. The DNA of the CDR3 is TGTGCCAGCAGTGGGGGGAGATCGCCCCAGCATTTT. It specifies CASSGGRSPQHF.

The chain is built from TRBV5-6 and TRBJ2-7; weak D call: TRBD2 (6 bases). The germline gives CDR1 SGHDT, CDR2 YYEEEE. This CDR3 spans 14 amino acids. With 0 bases removed from V and 2 bases from J, the gap between germline ends came to 9 bases. The CDR3 DNA follows: TGTGCCAGCAGCTTGGCGGGCGGGACCTACGAGCAGTACTTC. It encodes CASSLAGGTYEQYF.

CDR3 sequence (DNA): TGCGCCAGCAGCCCCGCGGCAGGGTCCTACGAGCAGTACTTC. Translating gives CASSPAAGSYEQYF. The genes are TRBV5-1 and TRBJ2-7; a weak D match, TRBD1 (5 bases). This CDR3 has 14 amino acids. The germline CDR1 and CDR2 sequences are SGHRS and YFSETQ. V lost 4 bases and J lost 1, with 12 bases in between.

CDR3 nucleotides: TGTGCCAGCTCGCCTAGACAGGGGACAGATACGCAGTATTTT. Its protein product is CASSPRQGTDTQYF. The chain carries TRBV18 and TRBJ2-3, with 8 bases that match TRBD1. Germline loops: CDR1 KGHSH, CDR2 LQKENI. The CDR3 loop spans 14 amino acids. Trimming at V came to 6 bases and at J to 3 bases, leaving 5 bases not matched to a gene.

This chain joins TRBV7-3 and TRBJ2-1; 8 positions agree with TRBD2. Germline assignment: CDR1 SGHTA and CDR2 FQGTGA. The CDR3 spans 13 residues. The junction had 5 bases not matched to a gene; V was cut back by 6 bases and J by 7 bases. In DNA form, the CDR3 reads TGTGCCAGCAGATCGGTAGCGGGGAATGAGCAGTTCTTC. The encoded protein is CASRSVAGNEQFF.

The chain joins TRBV10-3 to TRBJ1-3; no definite D call. Germline V gene sequence: CDR1 ENHRY, CDR2 SYGVKD. This CDR3 comprises 15 residues. The ends were cut back, 10 bases at V and 3 bases at J, with 19 bases in the middle. The CDR3 loop reads CATSHTSGDGNTIYF. Written as DNA, the CDR3 is TGTGCCACCTCCCATACCAGTGGAGATGGAAACACCATATATTTT.

This chain links TRBV7-9 with TRBJ2-1; 7 bases line up with TRBD1. The CDR3 runs to 15 residues. CDR1 is SEHNR and CDR2 is FQNEAQ in the germline V gene (reference sequence). V trimming: 5 bases; J trimming: 5 bases; junction bases outside the gene matches: 9. CDR3 nucleotides: TGTGCCAGCAGCCCCCCCGGGGACAGAAACAATGAGCAGTTCTTC. As protein: CASSPPGDRNNEQFF.

V and J are TRBV30 and TRBJ2-3; 7 positions match TRBD2. The CDR3 contains 15 residues. Unmatched junction bases numbered 10, after V lost 2 bases and J lost 5 bases. In germline, CDR1 is GTSNPN, CDR2 SVGIG (reference sequence). As DNA, the CDR3 is TGTGCCTGGAGTATGAGCGGGGCGGCCGGAGATACGCAGTATTTT. It yields the protein CAWSMSGAAGDTQYF.